A selection of T cell receptor beta chains follows, all from one sample in a study of blood T cell repertoires in COVID-19. Assay used: immunoSEQ multiplex PCR; TCRdb lists only in-frame clones, some missing. Among tens of thousands of clones, 90% were seen once, and the ten largest hold approximately 4%. Source material: peripheral blood. All receptors come from a woman older than 75 with active or convalescent COVID-19. Both conserved end residues are part of each CDR3. A D gene is named only where the DNA matches it firmly. Size values are once, few and many counts, or a class for expanded clones, and some rows have none.

d_gene,abundance,j_gene,v_gene,CDR3nt,CDR3aa
NA,once,TRBJ1-1,TRBV7-2,TGTGCCAGCAGCCAATCCCCCGGTGGAGGGACTGAAGCTTTCTTT,CASSQSPGGGTEAFF
NA,few,TRBJ1-1,TRBV30,TGTGCCTGGAGTTTTCGGGAATACACTGAAGCTTTCTTT,CAWSFREYTEAFF
NA,NA,TRBJ2-1,TRBV5-8,TGTGCCAGCAGCTTTGGAGGAACCTACAATGAGCAGTTCTTC,CASSFGGTYNEQFF
TRBD2,NA,TRBJ2-3,TRBV27,TGTGCCAGCAGTTTATCGGGGACTAGCGGGAGGGTCACAGATACGCAGTATTTT,CASSLSGTSGRVTDTQYF
NA,NA,TRBJ2-5,TRBV28,TGTGCCAGCAACCCGCCCCGGACTACGATTGAGACCCAGTACTTC,CASNPPRTTIETQYF
NA,NA,TRBJ2-1,TRBV15,TGTGCCACCAGCAGAGAAGGACAACGGGAGTTCTTC,CATSREGQREFF
TRBD1,NA,TRBJ2-2,TRBV30,TGTGCCTGGAATAGGGGGCCGAGATTCACCGGGGAGCTGTTTTTT,CAWNRGPRFTGELFF
NA,NA,TRBJ2-7,TRBV29-1,TGCAGCGTTGGGTCCGGTTCCTACGAGCAGTACTTC,CSVGSGSYEQYF
TRBD1,NA,TRBJ2-7,TRBV15,TGTGCCACCAGCCTACGACAGGGGGATGGCGAGCAGTACTTC,CATSLRQGDGEQYF
NA,NA,TRBJ2-5,TRBV7-2,TGTGCCAGCAGCACGGCAGGGCCGCAAGAGACCCAGTACTTC,CASSTAGPQETQYF
TRBD2,NA,TRBJ2-7,TRBV4-1,TGCGCCAGCAGCCAAGGCGAGGGGAGGGTCAGGGAGCAGTACTTC,CASSQGEGRVREQYF
TRBD1,NA,TRBJ1-4,TRBV5-4,TGTGCCAGCAGCACCGACAGGGTGATGGAAAAACTGTTTTTT,CASSTDRVMEKLFF
TRBD2,NA,TRBJ2-7,TRBV28,TGTGCCAGCAGTCCTAAATACTTGACTAGCCGTACAAGTTACGAGCAGTACTTC,CASSPKYLTSRTSYEQYF
NA,NA,TRBJ1-5,TRBV9,TGTGCCAGCAGCGCGGGACTGGGCAATCAGCCCCAGCATTTT,CASSAGLGNQPQHF
NA,once,TRBJ2-7,TRBV18,TGTGCCAGCTCACACACCTACGAGCAGTACTTC,CASSHTYEQYF
TRBD1,NA,TRBJ1-1,TRBV19,TGTGCCAGTAGTATGGACAGGGGGCTTAGTTACACTGAAGCTTTCTTT,CASSMDRGLSYTEAFF
NA,NA,TRBJ1-6,TRBV2,TGTGCCAGCAACTCAGGGACATCGAATAATTCACCCCTCCACTTT,CASNSGTSNNSPLHF
TRBD2,NA,TRBJ2-2,TRBV3-1/TRBV3-2,TGTGCCAGCAAATTAGGGACTAGCGGTGCCGGGGAGCTGTTTTTT,CASKLGTSGAGELFF
NA,NA,TRBJ2-5,TRBV21-1,TGTGCCAGCAGCAAATACAGTGATAGTGCGTCTACCGAGACCCAGTACTTC,CASSKYSDSASTETQYF
NA,NA,TRBJ2-2,TRBV6-5,TGTGCCAGCAGTTACTCGAGACTCGGCGGGGAGCTGTTTTTT,CASSYSRLGGELFF
NA,NA,TRBJ2-6,TRBV27,TGTGCCAGCAGTAAGACCCCCCAGAGGATGGGGGCCAACGTCCTGACTTTC,CASSKTPQRMGANVLTF
TRBD1,NA,TRBJ2-1,TRBV27,TGTGCCAGCAGTTTATGGGTTGGGACAGGCTACAATGAGCAGTTCTTC,CASSLWVGTGYNEQFF
TRBD2,NA,TRBJ2-1,TRBV10-3,TGTGCCATCAGGGGGGGGACTAGCGGGCTTGGCGATGAGCAGTTCTTC,CAIRGGTSGLGDEQFF
TRBD2,NA,TRBJ2-3,TRBV6-5,TGTGCCAGCAGTTACCGGGGGACTAGCGGCACAGATACGCAGTATTTT,CASSYRGTSGTDTQYF
TRBD1,NA,TRBJ1-5,TRBV4-3,TGCGCCAGCAGCCAAGTAGTCACAGGGGATCAGCCCCAGCATTTT,CASSQVVTGDQPQHF
TRBD1,NA,TRBJ2-7,TRBV18,TGTGCCAGCTCACCAAGACAGGGCGGTTCATACGAGCAGTACTTC,CASSPRQGGSYEQYF
NA,NA,TRBJ2-1,TRBV19,TGTGCCAGTAGCGCTCAGGGAGGAAACAATGAGCAGTTCTTC,CASSAQGGNNEQFF
NA,NA,TRBJ1-2,TRBV18,TGTGCCAGCTCACCAGGACAGACTCTGAACTATGGCTACACCTTC,CASSPGQTLNYGYTF